The clone carrying this T cell receptor beta chain was observed a few times. Its matching antigen is unknown. The record originates from a study of cytomegalovirus exposure and HLA in healthy donors. Each of the donors was a healthy bone marrow donor. Study results and limitations: V- and J-gene trimming in TCR beta was tied to a missense DCLRE1C variant by an analysis performed later. The study assumed roughly uniform donor sequencing depth for presence/absence analyses. In a later analysis, CMV-associated beta chains were mostly HLA-associated, it appeared.

Use of 60 Vbeta and 13 Jbeta primers characterized the PCR. Profiled with immunoSEQ multiplex PCR; TCRdb holds only in-frame clones, not every one. This repertoire shows roughly 190,000 clones, about 13% found once; its top ten account for less than 8.5%. The germline V gene has CDR1 SGHNT and CDR2 YYREEE (reference sequence). After removal of 1 base from V and 3 bases from J, the junction contained 12 bases not matched to a gene. There are 18 residues in the CDR3. Sequenced input: PBMCs. This sequence was found in a man aged 50-60 years in good health and CMV-seropositive. The chain recombines TRBV5-4 with TRBJ2-7; 11 bases align to TRBD2. CDR3 DNA sequence: TGTGCCAGCAGCTTGTCGGTAGCGGGGGGGTACCTACGCTACGAGCAGTACTTC. As protein: CASSLSVAGGYLRYEQYF.